This TCR beta chain was identified in a study of T cell changes during pregnancy in multiple sclerosis. The V end was cut by 3 bases, the J end by 0 bases, with 12 bases between. The CDR3 contains 16 residues. Germline assignment: CDR1 SGDLS and CDR2 YYNGEE. Clones were read by immunoSEQ multiplex PCR, and TCRdb kept only the in-frame ones, dropping some. Of approximately 100,000 clones in the sample, 80% to 95% were seen once. Sequenced material: peripheral blood, taken in the first trimester of pregnancy. The chain links TRBV9 to TRBJ2-2; D is uncertain. This TCR came from a female donor with multiple sclerosis, enrolled in a pregnancy study. Written as DNA, the CDR3 is TGTGCCAGCAGCGCCAAGACACGATCGAACACCGGGGAGCTGTTTTTT. Amino acid sequence: CASSAKTRSNTGELFF.